These 19 T cell receptor beta chains originate from one sample sequenced in a study of shared clonotypes between healthy human individuals (dated by TCRdb to 2020 to 2021). Libraries were built with the immunoSEQ multiplex PCR assay. This immuneACCESS table, as held by TCRdb, lists in-frame sequences with V and J called but not all clones. Of the missing ones, under half trace to an unresolved V gene in checked studies; the others have no known cause. The sample table contains about 2 million clones; only one count was recorded for about 95% of them. In total, the top ten clones hold 0.9% to 1.4% of the sample. CD8 naive samples were obtained by positive selection for CCR7 among CD45RO-negative cells, yielding a CD45RA+CCR7+ population from which TemRA cells were excluded. Sample: naive CD8+ T cells sorted from blood. Taken with the paper, the label for cell subset or site translates to: CD45RA+CCR7+. These receptor sequences come from a man between 18 and 29 years old in good health.

J is TRBJ2-1 and V is TRBV6-1; D tentatively fits TRBD1 or TRBD2 (5 bases each). Germline V CDR1 and CDR2: MNHNS, SASEGT. The CDR3 loop spans 18 amino acids. Trimming removed 2 bases at V and 6 bases at J, with 23 bases between. The CDR3 here is CASSESGRELYEGNEQFF. In DNA form, the CDR3 reads TGTGCCAGCAGTGAAAGCGGCAGGGAACTTTATGAAGGCAATGAGCAGTTCTTC.

The V call is TRBV6-1, the J call TRBJ1-1; possible D gene TRBD1, 5 bases. Deletions cut 3 bases from V and 2 bases from J, with 16 bases between. The CDR3 covers 16 residues. CDR1 MNHNS and CDR2 SASEGT come from the germline V gene. CDR3 DNA sequence: TGTGCCAGCAGTGACTTTTTTGGGGGGTTCAACACTGAAGCTTTCTTT. Its protein is CASSDFFGGFNTEAFF.

For this clone: The same CDR3 is also encoded by other DNA sequences in this sample. This chain uses TRBV19 with TRBJ1-1; D is undetermined. Deletions cut 6 bases from V and 2 bases from J, with 10 bases between. Germline assignment: CDR1 LNHDA and CDR2 SQIVND (reference sequence). This CDR3 is 13 amino acids long. The CDR3 DNA sequence: TGTGCCAGTAGCATTACAGTCAACACTGAAGCTTTCTTT. The encoded protein is CASSITVNTEAFF. Drawing the rest from reference TRBV19 and TRBJ1-1, the complete variable domain is DGGITQSPKYLFRKEGQNVTLSCEQNLNHDAMYWYRQDPGQGLRLIYYSQIVNDFQKGDIAEGYSVSREKKESFPLTVTSAQKNPTAFYLCASSITVNTEAFFGQGTRLTVV.

A word on this clone: At one end, the junction sequence differs from germline, possibly due to a read error. The chain is built from TRBV6-1 and TRBJ2-1; D is perhaps TRBD1 (7 bases). Germline V gives CDR1 MNHNS, CDR2 SASEGT. CDR3 size: 19 residues. CDR3 nucleotides: TGTGCCAGCAGTGAAGGGGGGGACAGATGGACCCAAAGGGCCAATAAGCAGTTCTTC. Translating it yields CASSEGGDRWTQRANKQFF.

V gene TRBV6-6 combines with J gene TRBJ2-7, with 11 bases identical to TRBD2. V shed 4 bases and J 4 bases; nucleotides not matched to a gene: 9. Per the germline V gene, CDR1 is MNHNY and CDR2 is SVGAGI (reference sequence). This CDR3 is built from 16 residues. The DNA for the CDR3 is TGTGCCAGCAGTTCTCCAATAGCGGGGGGGCGGTACGAGCAGTACTTC. It specifies CASSSPIAGGRYEQYF.

The V gene is TRBV30, the J gene TRBJ1-4; no clear D. The CDR3 consists of 14 residues. Trimming pared 0 bases from V and 7 bases from J, leaving 12 bases between. CDR1 and CDR2 (germline): GTSNPN, SVGIG (reference sequence). The CDR3 DNA reads as TGTGCCTGGAGTGTAGTAGGGATGGGTGAAAAACTGTTTTTT. This encodes CAWSVVGMGEKLFF.

The V and J genes are TRBV11-2 and TRBJ1-1, with D hard to call. This CDR3 is built from 13 residues. V lost 1 base, J lost 3 bases, and 6 bases lay in between. The germline CDR1 and CDR2 sequences are SGHAT and FQNNGV. CDR3 sequence reads: CASSLGADTEAFF. CDR3 bases: TGTGCCAGCAGCTTAGGAGCCGACACTGAAGCTTTCTTT. The variable domain in full, with the rest retrieved from reference TRBV11-2 and TRBJ1-1, is EAGVAQSPRYKIIEKRQSVAFWCNPISGHATLYWYQQILGQGPKLLIQFQNNGVVDDSQLPKDRFSAERLKGVDSTLKIQPAKLEDSAVYLCASSLGADTEAFFGQGTRLTVV.

The V call is TRBV7-9, the J call TRBJ1-4; possible D gene TRBD1, 5 bases. Trimming left V 2 bases short and J 7 bases short, with 17 bases between. This CDR3 has 16 amino acids. Germline CDR1 and CDR2: SEHNR and FQNEAQ (reference sequence). The CDR3 DNA follows: TGTGCCAGCAGCTTACCCTGGGGGGGAGTACGTGAAAAACTGTTTTTT. Amino acid sequence: CASSLPWGGVREKLFF.

This chain connects TRBV7-6 to TRBJ2-7; D tentatively fits TRBD1 or TRBD2 (6 bases each). The CDR3 has 14 residues. Germline V CDR1 and CDR2: SGHVS, FNYEAQ. V lost 6 bases, J lost 9 bases, and 21 bases lay in between. As DNA, the CDR3 is TGTGCCAGCAGTGAATCCCGTCTAGGGGGAGGGCAGTACTTC. It is translated as CASSESRLGGGQYF. The full variable domain, its missing parts supplied by reference TRBV7-6 and TRBJ2-7, is GAGVSQSPRYKVTKRGQDVALRCDPISGHVSLYWYRQALGQGPEFLTYFNYEAQQDKSGLPNDRFSAERPEGSISTLTIQRTEQRDSAMYRCASSESRLGGGQYFGPGTRLTVT.

The chain couples TRBV30 to TRBJ2-7, with D perhaps TRBD1 (6 bases). The CDR3 contains 14 residues. Trimming pared 3 bases from V and 7 bases from J, leaving 19 bases between. Per germline, CDR1 GTSNPN and CDR2 SVGIG (reference sequence). The CDR3 here is CAWSPLPGVGEQYF. The DNA of the CDR3 is TGTGCCTGGAGCCCCCTCCCAGGGGTTGGAGAGCAGTACTTC.

The chain links TRBV4-3 to TRBJ2-3; 8 nucleotides align to TRBD1. J was trimmed by 5 bases and V by 0 bases; bases with no gene match: 4. CDR3 length: 15 residues. The germline V gene has CDR1 LGHNA and CDR2 YSLEER. The CDR3 spells CASSQETGTGDTQYF. CDR3 coding DNA: TGCGCCAGCAGCCAAGAGACAGGGACAGGAGATACGCAGTATTTT.

The chain carries TRBV19 and TRBJ2-1, with TRBD2 identical over 10 bases. This CDR3 region has 16 residues. Germline V gene lookup returns CDR1 LNHDA and CDR2 SQIVND (reference sequence). Germline trimming cut 10 bases from V and 2 bases from J; bases unmatched to any gene: 11. The CDR3 nucleotides read TGTGCCACCACCGGTAGCGGGGGGTCGGCCTACAATGAGCAGTTCTTC. As protein: CATTGSGGSAYNEQFF.

The V call is TRBV7-9, the J call TRBJ2-7; perhaps TRBD2 as D (5 bases). V was clipped by 4 bases and J by 1 base, with 14 bases between them. This CDR3 is 15 amino acids long. Germline-derived CDR1 and CDR2 are SEHNR and FQNEAQ (reference sequence). For the CDR3, the DNA is TGTGCCAGCAGCTCATCCGCGGGCGGGTCCTACGAGCAGTACTTC. This translates into CASSSSAGGSYEQYF.

The chain couples TRBV6-5 to TRBJ2-3; 7 bases agree with TRBD1. CDR3 length: 15 residues. Germline lookup yields CDR1 MNHEY and CDR2 SVGAGI. V was pared by 4 bases and J by 0 bases, with 4 bases of the junction left unmatched. The CDR3 protein is CASSSGTASTDTQYF. For the CDR3, the DNA is TGTGCCAGCAGTTCAGGGACAGCTAGCACAGATACGCAGTATTTT.

The chain joins TRBV19 to TRBJ2-7; D is perhaps TRBD1 (6 bases). Trimming removed 10 bases at V and 2 bases at J, with 15 bases between. Per germline, CDR1 LNHDA and CDR2 SQIVND (reference sequence). The CDR3 spans 13 residues. DNA for the CDR3: TGTGCCACTATGGGACACCAAGCCTACGAGCAGTACTTC. Translating it yields CATMGHQAYEQYF.

V gene TRBV5-6 combines with J gene TRBJ1-2; 8 nucleotides match TRBD1. The CDR3 covers 14 residues. Germline CDR1 SGHDT, CDR2 YYEEEE. Trimming took 9 bases from V and 3 from J; bases not matched to a gene: 10. The CDR3 region is CANPTGVGDYGYTF. CDR3 sequence (DNA): TGTGCCAACCCGACAGGGGTGGGCGACTATGGCTACACCTTC.

The J gene is TRBJ2-2, the V gene TRBV29-1; D unresolved. Trimming cost V 3 bases and J 2 bases, with 10 bases left between them. This CDR3 has 14 residues. From germline, CDR1 is SQVTM and CDR2 ANQGSEA. In DNA, the CDR3 is TGCAGCGTTGAGTCGGGCTACAACACCGGGGAGCTGTTTTTT. Protein: CSVESGYNTGELFF.

The rearrangement uses TRBV6-5 and TRBJ1-1; 9 bases map to TRBD1. The germline gives CDR1 MNHEY, CDR2 SVGAGI. This CDR3 has 16 amino acids. V trimming: 2 bases; J trimming: 1 base; junction bases outside the gene matches: 5. In nucleotides, the CDR3 is TGTGCCAGCAGTTACGTCCGACAGGGGGGGAACACTGAAGCTTTCTTT. Protein product: CASSYVRQGGNTEAFF.

V gene TRBV27 combines with J gene TRBJ2-2, with a possible D match to TRBD1 (6 bases). The CDR3 is 13 residues long. Trimming took 6 bases from V and 6 from J, leaving 11 bases between them. Germline V lookup: CDR1 MNHEY, CDR2 SMNVEV (reference sequence). The CDR3 DNA reads as TGTGCCAGCAGCCCTACAGGGTCCGGGGAGCTGTTTTTT. Its protein product is CASSPTGSGELFF.